This T cell receptor beta chain was identified in a study of OX40 agonist ivuxolimab in advanced cancers. Study overall: Ivuxolimab, an agonist antibody against OX40 (CD134), was given to patients. Study conclusions and caveats: At doses 0.1 to 3.0 mg/kg, CD4+ and CD8+ clones expanded.

TCRdb's copy holds only in-frame clones and misses some; the assay was immunoSEQ multiplex PCR. This sample carries nearly 35,000 clones, over 80% of them seen once, and the ten largest clones take 30% to 40%. Turning to this clone: Antigen: not known.

The sequenced sample was CD4+ or CD8+ T cells sorted from blood, obtained in a trial of the OX40 agonist ivuxolimab. The origin of this receptor is an adult with an advanced solid tumor such as melanoma, head and neck, liver or kidney cancer.

As DNA, the CDR3 is TGTGCCAGTAGTATAGATAGACTAGCGGGAATTAGCCAAGAGACCCAGTACTTC. Amino acid sequence: CASSIDRLAGISQETQYF. The chain carries TRBV19 and TRBJ2-5; TRBD2 aligns across 11 bases. Germline V gives CDR1 LNHDA, CDR2 SQIVND (reference sequence). The J segment lost 1 base and the V segment lost 0 bases, leaving 7 bases of the junction unmatched. The CDR3 has 18 amino acids.